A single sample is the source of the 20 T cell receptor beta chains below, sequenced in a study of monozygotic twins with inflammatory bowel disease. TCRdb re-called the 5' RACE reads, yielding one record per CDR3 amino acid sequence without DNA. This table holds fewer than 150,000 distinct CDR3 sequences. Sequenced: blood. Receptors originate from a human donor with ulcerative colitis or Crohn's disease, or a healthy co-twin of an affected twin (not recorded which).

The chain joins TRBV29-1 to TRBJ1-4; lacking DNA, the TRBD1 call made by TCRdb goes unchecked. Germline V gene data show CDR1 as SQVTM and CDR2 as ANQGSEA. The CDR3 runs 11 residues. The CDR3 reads CSVPWGEKLFF.

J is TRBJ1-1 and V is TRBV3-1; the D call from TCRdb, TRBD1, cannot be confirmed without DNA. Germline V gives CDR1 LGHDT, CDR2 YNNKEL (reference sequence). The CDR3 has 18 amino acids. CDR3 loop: CASSQDLVGAQANTEAFF.

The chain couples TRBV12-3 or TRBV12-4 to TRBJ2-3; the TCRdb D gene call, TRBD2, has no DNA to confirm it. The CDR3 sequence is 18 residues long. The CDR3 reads CASSLNPAGGPTSDTQYF.

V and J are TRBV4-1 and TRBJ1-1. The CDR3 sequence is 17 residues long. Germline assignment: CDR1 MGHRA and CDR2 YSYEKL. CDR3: CASSHRSGRRPNTEAFF.

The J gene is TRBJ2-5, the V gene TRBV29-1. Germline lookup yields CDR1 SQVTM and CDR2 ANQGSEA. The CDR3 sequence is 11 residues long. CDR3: CSAHPSETQYF.

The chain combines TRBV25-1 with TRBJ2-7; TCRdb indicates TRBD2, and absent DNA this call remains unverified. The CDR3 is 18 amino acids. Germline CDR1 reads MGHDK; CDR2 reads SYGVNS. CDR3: CASSEPLFSRGGFYEQYF.

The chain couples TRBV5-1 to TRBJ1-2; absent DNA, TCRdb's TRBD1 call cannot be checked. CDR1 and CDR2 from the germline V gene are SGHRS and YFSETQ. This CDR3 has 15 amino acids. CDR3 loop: CASRSGTGLIGGYTF.

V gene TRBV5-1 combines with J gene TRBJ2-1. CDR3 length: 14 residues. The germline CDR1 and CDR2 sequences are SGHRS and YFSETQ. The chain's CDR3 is CASSLTKIYNEQFF.

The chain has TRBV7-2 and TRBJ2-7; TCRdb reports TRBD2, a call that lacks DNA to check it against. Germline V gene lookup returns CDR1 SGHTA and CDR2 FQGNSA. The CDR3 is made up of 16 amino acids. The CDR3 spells CASSQGTSGGPYEQYF.

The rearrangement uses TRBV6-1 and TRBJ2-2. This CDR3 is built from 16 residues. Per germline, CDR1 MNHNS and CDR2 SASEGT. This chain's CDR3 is CASSQLGSTNTGELFF.

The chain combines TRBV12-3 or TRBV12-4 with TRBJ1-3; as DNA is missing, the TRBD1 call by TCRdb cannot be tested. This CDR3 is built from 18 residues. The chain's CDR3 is CASTQWPGQGNSGNTIYF.

This CDR3 is CASSLALAGDEQYF. The rearrangement links TRBV5-1 to TRBJ2-7; TCRdb proposes TRBD1, but this gene call is untestable without DNA. This CDR3 region has 14 residues. CDR1 and CDR2 from the germline V gene are SGHRS and YFSETQ.

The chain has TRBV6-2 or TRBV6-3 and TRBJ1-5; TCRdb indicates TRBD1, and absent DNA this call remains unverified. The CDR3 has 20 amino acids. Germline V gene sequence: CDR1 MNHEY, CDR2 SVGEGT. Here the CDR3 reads CASSYPGTGESVVGNQPQHF.

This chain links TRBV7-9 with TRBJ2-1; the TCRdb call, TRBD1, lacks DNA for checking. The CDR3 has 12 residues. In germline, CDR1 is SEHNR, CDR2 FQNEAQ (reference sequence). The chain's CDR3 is CASRVGGDEQFF.

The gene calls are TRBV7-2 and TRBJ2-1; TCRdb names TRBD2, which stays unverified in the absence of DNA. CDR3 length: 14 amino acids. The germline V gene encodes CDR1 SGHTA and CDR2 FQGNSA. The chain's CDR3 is CASSLRAIYNEQFF.

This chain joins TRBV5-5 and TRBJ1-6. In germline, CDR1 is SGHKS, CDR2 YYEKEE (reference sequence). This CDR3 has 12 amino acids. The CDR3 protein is CASTLPGSPLHF. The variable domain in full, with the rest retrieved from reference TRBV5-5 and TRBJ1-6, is DAGVTQSPTHLIKTRGQQVTLRCSPISGHKSVSWYQQVLGQGPQFIFQYYEKEERGRGNFPDRFSARQFPNYSSELNVNALLLGDSALYLCASTLPGSPLHFGNGTRLTVT.

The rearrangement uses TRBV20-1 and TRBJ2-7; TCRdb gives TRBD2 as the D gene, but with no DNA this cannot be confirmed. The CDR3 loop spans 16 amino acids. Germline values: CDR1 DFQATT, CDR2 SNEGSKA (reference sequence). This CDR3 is CSARDPRTSGVHEQYF.

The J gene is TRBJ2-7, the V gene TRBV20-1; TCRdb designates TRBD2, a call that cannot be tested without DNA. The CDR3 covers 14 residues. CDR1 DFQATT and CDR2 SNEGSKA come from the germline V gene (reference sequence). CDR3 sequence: CSALMSGGMYEQYF.

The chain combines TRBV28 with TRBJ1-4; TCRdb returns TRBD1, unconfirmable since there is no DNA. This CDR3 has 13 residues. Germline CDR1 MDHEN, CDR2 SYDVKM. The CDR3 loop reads CASSRTQGGKLFF.

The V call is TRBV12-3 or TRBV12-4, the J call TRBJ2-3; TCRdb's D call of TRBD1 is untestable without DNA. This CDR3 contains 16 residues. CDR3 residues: CASSLGVGGSTDTQYF.